There are many counts of the clone carrying this T cell receptor (beta chain). Its cognate antigen is unknown. The germline gives CDR1 MNHNS, CDR2 SASEGT. After removal of 7 bases from V and 5 bases from J, the junction contained 7 bases not matched to a gene. CDR3 length equals 13 residues. The sample originates from a study of CD8+CD57+ T cells in acquired aplastic anemia. Background on the study: Across the sorted CD4+ and CD8+ cells, DNA amounts averaged roughly 3 ug. Overall study results and limits: Patients and controls turned out to have approximately 29 CD8+ CDR3 sequences in common. CD8+ Simpson's diversity in patients was not significantly different from that in controls.

Profiling of TCR beta VDJ combinations and CDR3 sequences used genomic DNA as template. Each CDR3 protein is one row after TCRdb ran MiXCR on the reads. Seen here are about 140,000 distinct CDR3 sequences, less than 45% observed once, and the top ten hold around 8.4%. The sequencing input was sorted CD4+, CD8+, or CD8+CD57+ T cells (not recorded which) from PBMCs. This TCR was sampled from a human donor in good health, serving as a control. The chain is built from TRBV6-1 and TRBJ1-1; 7 nucleotides agree with TRBD1. The CDR3 sequence is CASMMSGGTEAFF. The CDR3, as DNA: TGTGCCAGCATGATGTCAGGGGGAACTGAAGCTTTCTTT.